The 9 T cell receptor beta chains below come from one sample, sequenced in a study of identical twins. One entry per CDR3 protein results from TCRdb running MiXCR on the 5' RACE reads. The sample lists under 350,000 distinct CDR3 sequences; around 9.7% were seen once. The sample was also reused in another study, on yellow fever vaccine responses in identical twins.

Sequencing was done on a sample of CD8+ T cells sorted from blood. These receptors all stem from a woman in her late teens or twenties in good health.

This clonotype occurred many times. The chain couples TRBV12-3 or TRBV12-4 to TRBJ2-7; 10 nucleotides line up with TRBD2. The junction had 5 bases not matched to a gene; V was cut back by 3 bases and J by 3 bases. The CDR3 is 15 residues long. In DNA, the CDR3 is TGTGCCAGCAGTTTCTCGACTAGCGGGTTCTACGAGCAGTACTTC. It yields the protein CASSFSTSGFYEQYF.

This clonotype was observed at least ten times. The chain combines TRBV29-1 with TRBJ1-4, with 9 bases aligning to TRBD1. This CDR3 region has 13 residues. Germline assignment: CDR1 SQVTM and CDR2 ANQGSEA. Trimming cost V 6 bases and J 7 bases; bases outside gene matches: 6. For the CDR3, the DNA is TGCAGCGTGCTGGGACAGGGAGTTGAAAAACTGTTTTTT. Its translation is CSVLGQGVEKLFF.

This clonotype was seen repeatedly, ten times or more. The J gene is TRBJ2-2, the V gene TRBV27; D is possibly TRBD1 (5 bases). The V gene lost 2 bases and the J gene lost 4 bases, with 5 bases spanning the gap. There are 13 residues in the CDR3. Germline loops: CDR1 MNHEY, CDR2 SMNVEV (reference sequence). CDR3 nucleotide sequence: TGTGCCAGCAGTTTACAGGGCACCGGGGAGCTGTTTTTT. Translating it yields CASSLQGTGELFF.

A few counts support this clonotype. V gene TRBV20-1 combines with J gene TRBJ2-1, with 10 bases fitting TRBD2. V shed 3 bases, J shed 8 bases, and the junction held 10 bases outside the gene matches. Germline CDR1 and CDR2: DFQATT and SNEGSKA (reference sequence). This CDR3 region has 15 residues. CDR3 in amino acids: CSARALAGAWHEQFF. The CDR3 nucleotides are TGCAGTGCTAGGGCCCTAGCGGGAGCCTGGCATGAGCAGTTCTTC.

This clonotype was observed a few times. Written as DNA, the CDR3 is TGCGCCAGCAGCCAAGATAGGGGGGCACGCTATGGCTACACCTTC. Amino acids: CASSQDRGARYGYTF. The V gene is TRBV4-3, the J gene TRBJ1-2; weak D call: TRBD1 (6 bases). Trimming took 0 bases from V and 4 from J, leaving 12 bases between them. Germline V gives CDR1 LGHNA, CDR2 YSLEER. The CDR3 length is 15 residues.

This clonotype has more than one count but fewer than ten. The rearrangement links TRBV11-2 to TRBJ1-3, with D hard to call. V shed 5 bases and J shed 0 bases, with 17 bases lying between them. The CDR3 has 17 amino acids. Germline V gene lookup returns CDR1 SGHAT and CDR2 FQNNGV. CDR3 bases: TGTGCCAGCAGCCCGACCCCCAAATATCGCTCTGGAAACACCATATATTTT. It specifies CASSPTPKYRSGNTIYF.

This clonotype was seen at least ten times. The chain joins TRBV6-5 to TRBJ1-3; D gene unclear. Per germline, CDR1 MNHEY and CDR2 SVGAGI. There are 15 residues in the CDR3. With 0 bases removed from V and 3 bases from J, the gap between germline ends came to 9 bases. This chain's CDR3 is CASSYSRAGGNTIYF. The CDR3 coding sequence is TGTGCCAGCAGTTACTCGAGGGCAGGTGGAAACACCATATATTTT.

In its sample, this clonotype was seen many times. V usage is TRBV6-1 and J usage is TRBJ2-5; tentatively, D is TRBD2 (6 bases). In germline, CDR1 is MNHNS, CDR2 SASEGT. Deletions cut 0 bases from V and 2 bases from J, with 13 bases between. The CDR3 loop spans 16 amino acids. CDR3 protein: CASSEAQGGVQETQYF. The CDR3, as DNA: TGTGCCAGCAGTGAAGCGCAGGGCGGGGTACAAGAGACCCAGTACTTC.

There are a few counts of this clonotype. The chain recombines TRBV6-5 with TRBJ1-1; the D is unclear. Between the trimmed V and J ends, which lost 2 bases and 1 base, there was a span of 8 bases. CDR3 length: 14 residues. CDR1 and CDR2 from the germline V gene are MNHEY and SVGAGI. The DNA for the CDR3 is TGTGCCAGCAGTTACGGAGGAGAGAACACTGAAGCTTTCTTT. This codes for CASSYGGENTEAFF.